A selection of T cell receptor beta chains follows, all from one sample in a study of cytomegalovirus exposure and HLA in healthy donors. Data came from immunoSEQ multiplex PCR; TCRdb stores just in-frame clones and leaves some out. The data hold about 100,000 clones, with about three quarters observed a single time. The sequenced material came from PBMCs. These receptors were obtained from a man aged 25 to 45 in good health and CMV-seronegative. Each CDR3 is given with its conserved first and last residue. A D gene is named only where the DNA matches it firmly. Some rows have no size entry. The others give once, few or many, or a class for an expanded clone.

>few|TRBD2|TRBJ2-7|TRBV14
CASSQGASGSYEQYF
TGTGCCAGCAGCCAAGGGGCTAGCGGGAGCTACGAGCAGTACTTC
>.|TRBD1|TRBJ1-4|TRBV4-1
CASSPGQGSEKLFF
TGCGCCAGCAGCCCTGGACAGGGGAGTGAAAAACTGTTTTTT
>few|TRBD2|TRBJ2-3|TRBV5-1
CASRNGLAGDFDTQYF
TGCGCCAGCAGAAACGGACTAGCGGGAGATTTCGATACGCAGTATTTT
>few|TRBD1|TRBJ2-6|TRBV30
CAWSGDRAGANVLTF
TGTGCCTGGAGTGGTGACAGGGCTGGGGCCAACGTCCTGACTTTC
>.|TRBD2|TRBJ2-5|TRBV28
CASSPSGSNQETQYF
TGTGCCAGCAGCCCTAGCGGGAGCAACCAAGAGACCCAGTACTTC
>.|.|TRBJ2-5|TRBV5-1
CASSLASGSMETQYF
TGCGCCAGCAGCTTGGCGTCCGGGTCCATGGAGACCCAGTACTTC
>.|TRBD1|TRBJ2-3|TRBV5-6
CASSFRRQGLTDTQYF
TGTGCCAGCAGCTTTCGTCGACAGGGGTTAACAGATACGCAGTATTTT
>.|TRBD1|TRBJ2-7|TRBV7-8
CASSGRRFGAGGLYEQYF
TGTGCCAGCAGCGGCCGGCGTTTCGGCGCAGGGGGCCTTTACGAGCAGTACTTC
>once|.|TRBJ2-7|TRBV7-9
CASSPIVGRGVSYEQYF
TGTGCCAGCAGCCCGATCGTTGGTCGCGGGGTCTCCTACGAGCAGTACTTC
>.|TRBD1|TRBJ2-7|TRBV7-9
CASSPGQPYEQYF
TGTGCCAGCAGTCCGGGACAGCCCTACGAGCAGTACTTC
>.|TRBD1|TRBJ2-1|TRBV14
CASSQDFGTGNNEQFF
TGTGCCAGCAGCCAAGATTTTGGGACAGGGAACAATGAGCAGTTCTTC
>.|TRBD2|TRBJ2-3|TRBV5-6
CATRPRLAGGADTQYF
TGTGCCACCAGGCCCAGACTAGCGGGGGGCGCAGATACGCAGTATTTT
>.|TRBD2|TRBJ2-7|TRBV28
CASRGTSASYEQYF
TGTGCCAGCAGGGGGACTAGCGCGTCCTACGAGCAGTACTTC
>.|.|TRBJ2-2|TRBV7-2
CASSLSVSRTMDTGELFF
TGTGCCAGCAGCTTAAGCGTTTCCAGGACTATGGACACCGGGGAGCTGTTTTTT
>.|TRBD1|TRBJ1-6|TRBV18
CASSPTGADSPLHF
TGTGCCAGCTCACCTACAGGGGCGGATTCACCCCTCCACTTT
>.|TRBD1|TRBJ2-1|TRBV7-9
CASSPRGTGVNEQFF
TGTGCCAGCAGCCCCCGCGGGACAGGGGTCAATGAGCAGTTCTTC
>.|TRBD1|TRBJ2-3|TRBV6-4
CASNGQGAITDTQYF
TGTGCCAGCAATGGGCAGGGGGCGATAACAGATACGCAGTATTTT
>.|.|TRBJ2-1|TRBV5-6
CASSLGGSSYNEQFF
TGTGCCAGCAGCTTGGGGGGCTCCTCCTACAATGAGCAGTTCTTC
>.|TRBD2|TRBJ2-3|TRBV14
CASSRTSGGSDTQYF
TGTGCCAGCAGCCGGACTAGCGGGGGATCAGATACGCAGTATTTT
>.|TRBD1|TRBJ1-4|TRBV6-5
CASSYHDRGRLFF
TGTGCCAGCAGTTACCACGACAGGGGGAGACTGTTTTTT
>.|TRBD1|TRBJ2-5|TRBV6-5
CASSTQGVQETQYF
TGTGCCAGCAGTACCCAGGGGGTCCAAGAGACCCAGTACTTC
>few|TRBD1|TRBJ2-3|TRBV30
CAWGMGWTGGTDTQYF
TGTGCCTGGGGTATGGGTTGGACAGGGGGCACAGATACGCAGTATTTT